This TCR beta chain comes out of a study of shared clonotypes between healthy human individuals. Study overall: The study drew on a couple of women and three men aged 18 to 49 as donors. Three plates were used per donor for CD4 naive, three for CD4 memory, two for CD8 naive and one for CD8 memory.

This CDR3 is built from 16 residues. Germline CDR1 MDHEN, CDR2 SYDVKM. Trimming at V came to 6 bases and at J to 1 base, leaving 9 bases not matched to a gene. Notes on this clone: Its antigen is unidentified.

Running of the assay took place at deep level. Here immunoSEQ multiplex PCR was the method, and the copy in TCRdb shows in-frame clones only, minus some. The sample holds about 2 million clones; over 85% are singletons and the top ten take more than 0.1%. Study observations and caveats: Clonotypes shared by all four donors outscored non-shared clonotypes in generation probability.

J is TRBJ1-1 and V is TRBV28; 9 positions match TRBD1. Specimen: naive CD4+ T cells sorted from blood. The sample's subset: CD45RA+ positively selected. The clonotype originates from a young man in good health. CDR3 loop: CASSPPQGAGNTEAFF. CDR3 nucleotide sequence: TGTGCCAGCAGCCCTCCACAGGGGGCGGGGAACACTGAAGCTTTCTTT.